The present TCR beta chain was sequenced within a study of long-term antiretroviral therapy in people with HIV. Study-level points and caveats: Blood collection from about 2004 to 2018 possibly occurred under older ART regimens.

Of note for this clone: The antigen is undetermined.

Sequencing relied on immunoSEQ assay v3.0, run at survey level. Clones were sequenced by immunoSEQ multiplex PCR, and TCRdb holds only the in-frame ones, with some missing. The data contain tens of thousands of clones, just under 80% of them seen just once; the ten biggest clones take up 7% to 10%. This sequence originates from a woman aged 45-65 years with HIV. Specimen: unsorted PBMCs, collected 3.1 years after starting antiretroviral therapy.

The CDR3 DNA reads as TGTGCCAGCGAGGAAAGGAGCTATGGCTACACCTTC. Its protein product is CASEERSYGYTF. The chain is built from TRBV5-6 and TRBJ1-2, with unresolved D. V lost 7 bases to trimming and J lost 4 bases, with 11 bases between them. Germline CDR1 and CDR2: SGHDT and YYEEEE. The CDR3 is made up of 12 amino acids.